A single sample is the source of the 20 T cell receptor beta chains below, sequenced in a study of PD-1 blockade in classical Hodgkin lymphoma. Every patient experienced relapse after autologous stem cell transplantation, and brentuximab vedotin exposure varied. Clones were sequenced by immunoSEQ multiplex PCR, and TCRdb holds only the in-frame ones, with some missing. This sample has fewer than 25,000 clones, with 80% found just once. Here the sequenced sample was peripheral blood mononuclear cells (PBMCs), taken at baseline. The receptors here all came from a human donor with classical Hodgkin lymphoma.

The chain carries TRBV11-3 and TRBJ2-3; possibly TRBD2 for D (7 bases). V lost 5 bases and J 6 bases, leaving 24 bases between the germline ends. The CDR3 consists of 17 residues. The germline CDR1 and CDR2 sequences are SGHNT and YENEEA. CDR3 bases: TGTGCCAGCAGCCCCGGTTCGGGGGGCGAGGGGCCGGATACGCAGTATTTT. It is translated as CASSPGSGGEGPDTQYF.

This clone has only one observation. The chain is built from TRBV11-2 and TRBJ2-7; TRBD2 matches at 8 bases. The CDR3 extends over 16 amino acids. After removal of 1 base from V and 0 bases from J, the junction contained 5 bases not matched to a gene. The germline gives CDR1 SGHAT, CDR2 FQNNGV. The CDR3: CASSLGARGASYEQYF. The CDR3 bases are TGTGCCAGCAGCTTAGGCGCGCGGGGGGCCTCCTACGAGCAGTACTTC.

This rearrangement joins TRBV11-2 to TRBJ1-4; a weak D match, TRBD1 (5 bases). Between the trimmed V and J ends, which lost 5 bases and 7 bases, there was a span of 8 bases. CDR3 size: 12 residues. CDR1 is SGHAT, CDR2 FQNNGV, per germline. CDR3 sequence (DNA): TGTGCCAGCAGCGGGAGGGGTGAAAAACTGTTTTTT. Its protein product is CASSGRGEKLFF.

The J gene is TRBJ1-2, the V gene TRBV5-6; the D gene is possibly TRBD1 (6 bases). The germline V gene has CDR1 SGHDT and CDR2 YYEEEE. The CDR3 runs to 14 residues. V was trimmed by 4 bases and J by 4 bases, leaving 14 bases between them. In nucleotides, the CDR3 is TGTGCCAGCAGCCGCGGCGGACAGACCTATGGCTACACCTTC. Residues: CASSRGGQTYGYTF.

The chain couples TRBV28 to TRBJ2-7; D not resolved. This CDR3 has 13 amino acids. V lost 3 bases and J lost 4, with 10 bases in between. The germline V gene has CDR1 MDHEN and CDR2 SYDVKM. The CDR3 spells CASSFPQQYEQYF. The DNA for the CDR3 is TGTGCCAGCAGTTTTCCCCAGCAATACGAGCAGTACTTC.

This clone turned up a few times. V usage is TRBV19 and J usage is TRBJ1-1; D possibly corresponds to TRBD1 (5 bases). The CDR3 totals 16 residues. V lost 6 bases and J lost 6, with 23 bases in between. Germline V CDR1 and CDR2: LNHDA, SQIVND (reference sequence). The chain's CDR3 is CASRTRQSPQWSEAFF. CDR3 bases: TGTGCCAGTAGGACCCGACAGTCCCCGCAATGGTCTGAAGCTTTCTTT. Drawing the rest from reference TRBV19 and TRBJ1-1, the complete variable domain is DGGITQSPKYLFRKEGQNVTLSCEQNLNHDAMYWYRQDPGQGLRLIYYSQIVNDFQKGDIAEGYSVSREKKESFPLTVTSAQKNPTAFYLCASRTRQSPQWSEAFFGQGTRLTVV.

The CDR3 coding sequence is TGTGCCAGCAGCTTAGGACAGGGGGTCACCGGGGAGCTGTTTTTT. Its protein is CASSLGQGVTGELFF. J is TRBJ2-2 and V is TRBV7-6, with 9 bases matching TRBD1. CDR3 length equals 15 residues. Trimming cost V 1 base and J 4 bases; bases outside gene matches: 1. Germline CDR1 is SGHVS and CDR2 is FNYEAQ. The full variable domain, in which reference TRBV7-6 and TRBJ2-2 provide the parts outside the CDR3, is GAGVSQSPRYKVTKRGQDVALRCDPISGHVSLYWYRQALGQGPEFLTYFNYEAQQDKSGLPNDRFSAERPEGSISTLTIQRTEQRDSAMYRCASSLGQGVTGELFFGEGSRLTVL.

This clone was detected only once. The genes are TRBV7-9 and TRBJ1-1; D ambiguous. The CDR3 is made up of 13 amino acids. Germline V gene sequence: CDR1 SEHNR, CDR2 FQNEAQ (reference sequence). V lost 1 base and J 4 bases, leaving 7 bases between the germline ends. CDR3 nucleotides: TGTGCCAGCAGCTTAGGTGGGGTCACTGAAGCTTTCTTT. Its translation: CASSLGGVTEAFF.

This clone appeared a single time. This CDR3 reads CASSPEQGVSGYTF. CDR3 nucleotide sequence: TGTGCCAGCAGCCCGGAGCAGGGGGTTTCGGGCTACACCTTC. The chain has TRBV5-6 and TRBJ1-2; TRBD1 aligns across 7 bases. The V gene's germline CDR1 is SGHDT and CDR2 YYEEEE. The CDR3 has 14 residues. The ends lost 4 bases at V and 8 bases at J; junction bases unmatched: 11.

CDR3 in amino acids: CASSLLGTSPTVAKNIQYF. The DNA for the CDR3 is TGTGCCAGCAGCTTACTCGGGACTAGCCCTACCGTAGCCAAAAACATTCAGTACTTC. The V and J genes are TRBV7-8 and TRBJ2-4; 9 positions match TRBD2. The CDR3 is made up of 19 amino acids. The germline V gene has CDR1 SGHVS and CDR2 FQNEAQ. J gave up 0 bases and V 2 bases, and 11 bases lay outside the gene matches.

The chain recombines TRBV14 with TRBJ1-4, with 7 positions matching TRBD1. V lost 4 bases and J lost 9; bases outside the gene matches: 5. The germline gives CDR1 SGHDN, CDR2 FVKESK. CDR3 length: 13 amino acids. CDR3 amino acids: CASSPQRGQKLFF. As DNA, the CDR3 is TGTGCCAGCAGCCCGCAGAGGGGGCAAAAACTGTTTTTT.

The chain combines TRBV7-2 with TRBJ1-2; D is unresolved. V shed 0 bases and J shed 0 bases, with 8 bases lying between them. This CDR3 spans 15 amino acids. The germline V gene encodes CDR1 SGHTA and CDR2 FQGNSA. CDR3 sequence reads: CASSLAPIANYGYTF. In DNA form, the CDR3 reads TGTGCCAGCAGCTTAGCGCCCATAGCTAACTATGGCTACACCTTC. Supplemented by reference TRBV7-2 and TRBJ1-2, the full variable domain reads GAGVSQSPSNKVTEKGKDVELRCDPISGHTALYWYRQSLGQGLEFLIYFQGNSAPDKSGLPSDRFSAERTGGSVSTLTIQRTQQEDSAVYLCASSLAPIANYGYTFGSGTRLTVV.

V and J are TRBV6-6 and TRBJ1-1; D call uncertain. Trimming removed 6 bases from V and 0 bases from J, with 14 bases in between. CDR3 size: 15 residues. The germline V gene has CDR1 MNHNY and CDR2 SVGAGI (reference sequence). The CDR3 sequence: CASSRTSSMNTEAFF. In DNA form, the CDR3 reads TGTGCCAGCAGCAGAACCTCATCCATGAACACTGAAGCTTTCTTT.

The chain couples TRBV7-2 to TRBJ1-3; D is uncertain. V was pared by 4 bases and J by 5 bases, with 9 bases between. The CDR3 runs 13 residues. Germline V gene data show CDR1 as SGHTA and CDR2 as FQGNSA. CDR3 residues: CASSYRHRNTIYF. CDR3 DNA sequence: TGTGCCAGCAGCTACCGACACCGAAACACCATATATTTT.

The CDR3 protein is CASSVGGGYEQYF. CDR3 coding DNA: TGTGCCAGCAGCGTCGGGGGAGGCTACGAGCAGTACTTC. The chain links TRBV11-2 to TRBJ2-7; D is perhaps TRBD2 (6 bases). This CDR3 region has 13 residues. V lost 5 bases and J 3 bases, leaving 11 bases between the germline ends. Germline V lookup: CDR1 SGHAT, CDR2 FQNNGV.

In its sample, this clone was seen a few times. The rearrangement joins TRBV19 to TRBJ1-1, with D possibly being TRBD1 (6 bases). CDR1 and CDR2 from the germline V gene are LNHDA and SQIVND (reference sequence). V lost 4 bases to trimming and J lost 1 base, with 10 bases between them. The CDR3 spans 14 residues. In nucleotides, the CDR3 is TGTGCCAGTAGTACCCTGACAGGGAACACTGAAGCTTTCTTT. Encoded protein: CASSTLTGNTEAFF.

The chain links TRBV19 to TRBJ1-5, with D possibly being TRBD1 (6 bases). Germline V gene lookup returns CDR1 LNHDA and CDR2 SQIVND (reference sequence). This CDR3 is 17 amino acids long. Trimming left V 1 base short and J 0 bases short, with 13 bases between. CDR3 DNA sequence: TGTGCCAGTAGTATAGGCGGGGGACACTATAGCAATCAGCCCCAGCATTTT. It encodes CASSIGGGHYSNQPQHF.

This clone was counted a single time. The J gene is TRBJ2-5, the V gene TRBV9; possibly TRBD1 for D (5 bases). The germline V gene has CDR1 SGDLS and CDR2 YYNGEE. The CDR3 spans 14 residues. Trimming shortened V by 4 bases and J by 7 bases, and 17 bases separated the two germline ends. CDR3 in DNA: TGTGCCAGCAGCTCCCATGAAGGGGTGAGGACCCAGTACTTC. As protein: CASSSHEGVRTQYF.

The V and J genes are TRBV4-1 and TRBJ2-7; TRBD1 is a possible D gene (6 bases). The germline V gene has CDR1 MGHRA and CDR2 YSYEKL. This CDR3 has 16 amino acids. Trimming cost V 6 bases and J 3 bases, with 21 bases left between them. The CDR3 is CASSQGLRTPIYEQYF. The DNA for the CDR3 is TGCGCCAGCAGTCAGGGGCTACGGACCCCCATCTACGAGCAGTACTTC.

This clone was seen just once. The chain recombines TRBV27 with TRBJ1-6, with 10 positions matching TRBD1. Germline trimming cut 2 bases from V and 8 bases from J; bases unmatched to any gene: 3. The CDR3 is 15 residues long. Germline V lookup: CDR1 MNHEY, CDR2 SMNVEV (reference sequence). In DNA form, the CDR3 reads TGTGCCAGCAGTTTAGACAGGGGGCCGTATTCACCCCTCCACTTT. Translation: CASSLDRGPYSPLHF.